This TCR beta chain was observed in a study of T cells in Graves' hyperthyroidism and ophthalmopathy. About this clonotype itself: What it binds is unknown.

Notes on the study in general: Ophthalmopathy and stable hyperthyroidism were told apart by a 13 V-J model. Model predictions of ophthalmopathy came a median around 6.5 months before onset.

Patients counted as stable if ophthalmopathy did not develop within 18 months. Patients between 18 and 65 years old had hyperthyroidism, newly diagnosed and lasting under 2 months. Amplification yielded TCR beta CDR3 regions, with RNA transcripts as the source. HTBI primers were the set used in a first-round RT-PCR of the TCR CDR3. TCRdb redid the calling of the multiplex PCR reads with MiXCR, one entry per CDR3 protein. The repertoire includes over 200,000 distinct CDR3 sequences, around 19% of them detected once, and 44% sits in the top ten. The CDR3 totals 15 residues. Looked up from germline, CDR1 is SGHNT and CDR2 is YYREEE (reference sequence). The ends were cut back, 1 base at V and 8 bases at J, with 16 bases in the middle.

This rearrangement joins TRBV5-4 to TRBJ2-1; D is perhaps TRBD1 (6 bases). This sequence was found in a middle-aged man with Graves' hyperthyroidism. Source material: blood. CDR3 nucleotide sequence: TGTGCCAGCAGCTTGAATATGAGGGGGTGGGATGAGCAGTTCTTC. Its translation: CASSLNMRGWDEQFF. The whole variable domain, remainder taken from reference TRBV5-4 and TRBJ2-1, is ETGVTQSPTHLIKTRGQQVTLRCSSQSGHNTVSWYQQALGQGPQFIFQYYREEENGRGNFPPRFSGLQFPNYSSELNVNALELDDSALYLCASSLNMRGWDEQFFGPGTRLTVL.